These T cell receptor beta chains were read from a single sample in a study of T cells after posttransplantation cyclophosphamide. Sequencing was performed with immunoSEQ multiplex PCR; in TCRdb, only in-frame clones are kept and a portion is missing. This table holds 8,500 to 13,000 clones, approximately 78% found once. The source material was PBMCs, sampled after allogeneic stem cell transplant with posttransplant cyclophosphamide. The origin of the receptors is a female patient between 50 and 59 years old who received an allogeneic stem cell transplant from a related donor, was CMV-positive, and had no GVHD. These T cells may partly come from the graft donor. Each CDR3 is given with its conserved first and last residue. The D gene is left open where the match is weak. Clone size appears in some rows only: once, few, many, or a class for an expanded clone.

CDR3 length,D gene,V gene,J gene,clone size,CDR3 protein,CDR3 DNA
14,-,TRBV9,TRBJ2-2,-,CASSVAPEGGELFF,TGTGCCAGCAGCGTAGCCCCGGAGGGCGGGGAGCTGTTTTTT
13,-,TRBV19,TRBJ2-6,once,CASQEAGANVLTF,TGTGCCTCCCAGGAGGCCGGGGCCAACGTCCTGACTTTC
13,-,TRBV5-1,TRBJ2-1,-,CASSLLADNEQFF,TGCGCCAGCAGCTTGCTCGCGGACAATGAGCAGTTCTTC
17,-,TRBV4-3,TRBJ2-5,-,CASSQYLPGGGQETQYF,TGCGCCAGCAGCCAATACCTCCCGGGGGGCGGTCAAGAGACCCAGTACTTC
20,TRBD2,TRBV4-3,TRBJ2-3,-,CASSQDYYSGGADGTDTQYF,TGCGCCAGCAGCCAAGATTACTATAGCGGGGGGGCCGACGGCACAGATACGCAGTATTTT
17,TRBD1,TRBV28,TRBJ1-5,-,CASSDILGQLGNQPQHF,TGTGCCAGCAGCGACATCCTGGGACAGTTAGGCAATCAGCCCCAGCATTTT
14,-,TRBV6-1,TRBJ2-3,-,CASTELASTDTQYF,TGTGCCAGCACTGAACTAGCCTCCACAGATACGCAGTATTTT
13,-,TRBV28,TRBJ2-1,few,CASSLSSYNEQFF,TGTGCCAGCAGTTTGAGCTCCTACAATGAGCAGTTCTTC
13,-,TRBV7-3,TRBJ2-7,-,CASSPGSTYEQYF,TGTGCCAGCAGTCCGGGGTCGACCTACGAGCAGTACTTC
12,-,TRBV5-4,TRBJ2-7,once,CASSLVSHEQYF,TGTGCCAGCAGCTTGGTCTCCCACGAGCAGTACTTC
18,TRBD2,TRBV4-2,TRBJ2-2,-,CASSQEPSGGVNTGELFF,TGTGCCAGCAGCCAAGAGCCTAGCGGGGGGGTAAACACCGGGGAGCTGTTTTTT
15,TRBD1,TRBV15,TRBJ2-5,-,CATSRGTGIQETQYF,TGTGCCACCAGCAGAGGGACAGGAATCCAAGAGACCCAGTACTTC
17,-,TRBV21-1,TRBJ1-4,-,CASSKVSGDRTNEKLFF,TGTGCCAGCAGCAAAGTTTCGGGGGATAGGACTAATGAAAAACTGTTTTTT
14,-,TRBV5-4,TRBJ1-4,-,CASSEGATNEKLFF,TGTGCCAGCAGCGAGGGGGCAACTAATGAAAAACTGTTTTTT
18,-,TRBV21-1,TRBJ2-2,few,CASSRRLAGGSFSGELFF,TGTGCCAGCAGCAGACGACTAGCGGGGGGGTCGTTTAGCGGGGAGCTGTTTTTT
14,TRBD1,TRBV5-1,TRBJ1-4,-,CASSSRQGGEKLFF,TGCGCCAGCAGCTCCCGACAGGGTGGTGAAAAACTGTTTTTT
13,-,TRBV6-5,TRBJ1-2,-,CASRRGLYYGYTF,TGTGCCAGCAGAAGGGGGTTGTACTATGGCTACACCTTC
14,-,TRBV7-2,TRBJ1-4,-,CASSLGQENEKLFF,TGTGCCAGCAGCTTAGGCCAGGAAAATGAAAAACTGTTTTTT
15,-,TRBV9,TRBJ1-2,few,CASSVDHRTVDGYTF,TGTGCCAGCAGCGTAGACCACAGGACAGTTGATGGCTACACCTTC
18,TRBD1,TRBV7-8,TRBJ2-5,-,CASSLALSPGQGQETQYF,TGTGCCAGCAGCTTAGCGCTTAGTCCGGGACAGGGCCAAGAGACCCAGTACTTC
15,TRBD2,TRBV11-2,TRBJ2-3,-,CASSLVRGGLATQYF,TGTGCCAGCAGCTTAGTTCGGGGGGGCTTAGCTACGCAGTATTTT
13,TRBD1,TRBV30,TRBJ1-1,-,CAWDRVMNTEAFF,TGTGCCTGGGACAGGGTCATGAACACTGAAGCTTTCTTT
16,TRBD1,TRBV5-1,TRBJ2-5,-,CASSTRPGQGEETQYF,TGCGCCAGCAGCACTAGACCGGGACAGGGGGAAGAGACCCAGTACTTC
13,-,TRBV4-2,TRBJ1-1,-,CASSPAGGTEAFF,TGTGCCAGCAGCCCGGCCGGGGGTACTGAAGCTTTCTTT
14,-,TRBV10-3,TRBJ1-4,-,CAISEGGENEKLFF,TGTGCCATCAGTGAAGGGGGAGAGAATGAAAAACTGTTTTTT
13,TRBD1,TRBV7-7,TRBJ1-3,few,CASSQDREDTIYF,TGTGCTAGCAGTCAGGACAGGGAGGACACCATATATTTT
11,-,TRBV5-6,TRBJ2-5,-,CASSFSETQYF,TGTGCCAGCAGCTTCTCCGAGACCCAGTACTTC
14,TRBD2,TRBV7-3,TRBJ2-1,-,CASSPGLAADEQFF,TGTGCCAGCAGCCCGGGACTAGCTGCGGATGAGCAGTTCTTC